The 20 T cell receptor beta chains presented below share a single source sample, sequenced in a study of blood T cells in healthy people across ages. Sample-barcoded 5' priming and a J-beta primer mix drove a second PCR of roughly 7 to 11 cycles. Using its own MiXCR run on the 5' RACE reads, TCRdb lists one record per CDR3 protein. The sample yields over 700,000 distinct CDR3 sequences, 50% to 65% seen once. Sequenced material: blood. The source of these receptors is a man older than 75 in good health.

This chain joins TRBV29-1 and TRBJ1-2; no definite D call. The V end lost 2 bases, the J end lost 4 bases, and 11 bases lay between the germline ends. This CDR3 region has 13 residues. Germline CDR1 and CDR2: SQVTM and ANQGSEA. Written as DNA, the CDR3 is TGCAGCGTTGAAAAGGAAACCGGCTATGGCTACACCTTC. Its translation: CSVEKETGYGYTF.

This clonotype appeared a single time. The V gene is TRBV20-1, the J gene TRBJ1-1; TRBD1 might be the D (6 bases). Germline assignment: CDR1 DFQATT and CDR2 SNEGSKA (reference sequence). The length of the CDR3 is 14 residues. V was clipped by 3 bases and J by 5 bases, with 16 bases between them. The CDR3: CSASRVGGRTEAFF. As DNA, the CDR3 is TGCAGTGCTAGTCGCGTGGGGGGGCGGACTGAAGCTTTCTTT.

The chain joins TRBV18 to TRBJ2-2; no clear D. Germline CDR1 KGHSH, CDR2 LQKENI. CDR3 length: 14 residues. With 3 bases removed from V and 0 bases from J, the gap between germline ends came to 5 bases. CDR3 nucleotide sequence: TGTGCCAGCTCACCCACAGCGAACACCGGGGAGCTGTTTTTT. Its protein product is CASSPTANTGELFF.

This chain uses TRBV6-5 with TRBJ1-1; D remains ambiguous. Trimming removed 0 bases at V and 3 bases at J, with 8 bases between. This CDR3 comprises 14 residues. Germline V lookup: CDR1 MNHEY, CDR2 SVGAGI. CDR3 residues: CASSYSSRDTEAFF. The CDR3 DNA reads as TGTGCCAGCAGTTACTCGAGTAGGGACACTGAAGCTTTCTTT.

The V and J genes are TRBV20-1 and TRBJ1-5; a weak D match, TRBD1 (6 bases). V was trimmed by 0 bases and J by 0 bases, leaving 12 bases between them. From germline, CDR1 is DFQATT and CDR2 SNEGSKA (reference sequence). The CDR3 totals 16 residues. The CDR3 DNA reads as TGCAGTGCTAGAGACCTGACAGGTTATAGCAATCAGCCCCAGCATTTT. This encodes CSARDLTGYSNQPQHF.

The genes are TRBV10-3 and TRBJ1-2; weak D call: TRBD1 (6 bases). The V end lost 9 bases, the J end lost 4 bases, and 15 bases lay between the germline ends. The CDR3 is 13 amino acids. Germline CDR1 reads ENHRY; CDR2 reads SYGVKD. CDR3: CAIRAGDGYGYTF. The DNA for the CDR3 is TGTGCCATTCGTGCAGGGGATGGCTATGGCTACACCTTC.

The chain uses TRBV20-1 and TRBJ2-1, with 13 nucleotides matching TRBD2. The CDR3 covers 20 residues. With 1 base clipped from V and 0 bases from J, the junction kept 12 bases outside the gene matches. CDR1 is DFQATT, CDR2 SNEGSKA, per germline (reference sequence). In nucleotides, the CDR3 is TGCAGTGCTAGAGCTCCGCCGGGACTAGCGGGGCCAAGCTCCTACAATGAGCAGTTCTTC. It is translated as CSARAPPGLAGPSSYNEQFF.

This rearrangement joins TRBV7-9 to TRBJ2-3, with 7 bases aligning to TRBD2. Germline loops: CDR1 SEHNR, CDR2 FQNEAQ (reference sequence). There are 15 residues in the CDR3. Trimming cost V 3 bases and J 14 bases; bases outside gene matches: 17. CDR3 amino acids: CASSFGRETDRDAYF. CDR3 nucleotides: TGTGCCAGCAGCTTCGGGCGGGAGACTGACAGAGACGCGTATTTT. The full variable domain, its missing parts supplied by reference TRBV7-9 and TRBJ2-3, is DTGVSQNPRHKITKRGQNVTFRCDPISEHNRLYWYRQTLGQGPEFLTYFQNEAQLEKSRLLSDRFSAERPKGSFSTLEIQRTEQGDSAMYLCASSFGRETDRDAYFGPGTRLTVL.

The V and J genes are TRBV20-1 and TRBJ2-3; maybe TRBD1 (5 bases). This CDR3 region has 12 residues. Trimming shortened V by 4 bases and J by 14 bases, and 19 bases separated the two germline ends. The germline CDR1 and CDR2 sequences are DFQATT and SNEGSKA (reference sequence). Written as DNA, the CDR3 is TGCAGTGCTAAGAGAGATGACAGATACGCGTATTTT. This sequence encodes CSAKRDDRYAYF.

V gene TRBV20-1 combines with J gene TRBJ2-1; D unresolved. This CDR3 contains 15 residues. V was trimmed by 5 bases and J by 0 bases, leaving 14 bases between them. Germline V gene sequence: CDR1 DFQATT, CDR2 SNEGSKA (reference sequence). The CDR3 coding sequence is TGCAGTGCTGACCCCACAAGGGTCTCCTACAATGAGCAGTTCTTC. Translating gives CSADPTRVSYNEQFF.

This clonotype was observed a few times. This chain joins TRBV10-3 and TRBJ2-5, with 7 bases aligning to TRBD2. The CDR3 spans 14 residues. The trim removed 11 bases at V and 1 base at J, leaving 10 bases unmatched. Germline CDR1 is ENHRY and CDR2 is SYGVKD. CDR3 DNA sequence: TGTGCCGCCGGGGAGGGAACTCTCCAAGAGACCCAGTACTTC. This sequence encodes CAAGEGTLQETQYF.

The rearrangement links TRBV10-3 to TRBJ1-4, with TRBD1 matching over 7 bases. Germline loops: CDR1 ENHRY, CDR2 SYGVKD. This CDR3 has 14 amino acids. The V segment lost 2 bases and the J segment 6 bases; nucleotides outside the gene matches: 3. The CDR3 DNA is TGTGCCATCAGTGAGCTAGGGGGCGATGAAAAACTGTTTTTT. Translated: CAISELGGDEKLFF.

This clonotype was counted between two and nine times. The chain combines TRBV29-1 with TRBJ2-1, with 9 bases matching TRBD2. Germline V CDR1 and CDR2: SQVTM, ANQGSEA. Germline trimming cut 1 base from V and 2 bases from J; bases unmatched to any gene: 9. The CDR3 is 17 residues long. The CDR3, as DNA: TGCAGCGTTGAAGGGGTTCGTAGCGGGAGCCCCTACAATGAGCAGTTCTTC. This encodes CSVEGVRSGSPYNEQFF.

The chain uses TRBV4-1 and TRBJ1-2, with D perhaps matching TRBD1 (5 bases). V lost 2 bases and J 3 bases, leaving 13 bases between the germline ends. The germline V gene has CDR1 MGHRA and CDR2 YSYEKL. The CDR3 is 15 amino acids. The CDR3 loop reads CASSQSGRADYGYTF. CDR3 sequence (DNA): TGCGCCAGCAGCCAATCGGGCAGGGCGGACTATGGCTACACCTTC.

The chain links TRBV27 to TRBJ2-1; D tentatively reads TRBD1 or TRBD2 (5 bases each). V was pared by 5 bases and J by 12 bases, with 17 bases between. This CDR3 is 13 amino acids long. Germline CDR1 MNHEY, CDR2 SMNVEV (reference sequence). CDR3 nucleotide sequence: TGTGCCAGCAGTCCGGGACGGAGGATGATGCAGTTCTTC. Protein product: CASSPGRRMMQFF.

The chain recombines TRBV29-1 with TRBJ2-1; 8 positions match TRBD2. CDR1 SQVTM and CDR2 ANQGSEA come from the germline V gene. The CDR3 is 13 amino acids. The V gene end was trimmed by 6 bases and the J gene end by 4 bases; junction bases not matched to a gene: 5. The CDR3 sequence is CSVQLAEYNEQFF. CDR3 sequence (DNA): TGCAGCGTGCAACTAGCGGAATACAATGAGCAGTTCTTC.

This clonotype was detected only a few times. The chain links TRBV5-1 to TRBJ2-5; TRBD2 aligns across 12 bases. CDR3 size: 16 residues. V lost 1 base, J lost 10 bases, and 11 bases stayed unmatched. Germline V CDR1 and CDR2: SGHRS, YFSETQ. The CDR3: CASSLSSRTSGMGQYF. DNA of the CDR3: TGCGCCAGCAGCTTGAGCTCACGGACTAGCGGGATGGGCCAGTACTTC.

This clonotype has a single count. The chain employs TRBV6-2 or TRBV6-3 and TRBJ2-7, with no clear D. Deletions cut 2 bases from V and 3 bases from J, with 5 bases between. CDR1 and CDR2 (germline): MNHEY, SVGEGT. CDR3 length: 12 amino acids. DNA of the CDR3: TGTGCCAGCAGTTACGCGATCTACGAGCAGTACTTC. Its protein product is CASSYAIYEQYF.

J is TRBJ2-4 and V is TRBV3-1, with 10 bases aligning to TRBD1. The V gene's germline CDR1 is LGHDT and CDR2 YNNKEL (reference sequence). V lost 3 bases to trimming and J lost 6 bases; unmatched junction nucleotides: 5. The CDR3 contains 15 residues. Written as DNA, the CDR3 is TGTGCCAGCAGCCACGGGACAGGGGTTAGAAACATTCAGTACTTC. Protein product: CASSHGTGVRNIQYF.

The CDR3 bases are TGCGCCAGCAGTGGACAGACGTACACAGATACGCAGTATTTT. This translates into CASSGQTYTDTQYF. J is TRBJ2-3 and V is TRBV5-1; D might be TRBD1 (6 bases). The CDR3 runs 14 residues. Trimming stripped 5 bases from V and 2 bases from J, with 12 bases between. Germline CDR1 and CDR2: SGHRS and YFSETQ.